Listed here are 28 T cell receptor beta chains from one sample, sequenced in a study of neurological immune-mediated disorders. MiXCR, run by TCRdb on the 5' RACE reads, gives a single entry per CDR3 protein. The top ten hold under 3.5% of the sample, which has 80,000 to 95,000 distinct CDR3 sequences, roughly 3.5% seen once. The sample comprised PBMCs. These receptors all stem from a woman between 50 and 59 years old with multiple sclerosis.

This clonotype was recorded at least ten times. This chain uses TRBV5-1 with TRBJ2-5; 9 bases agree with TRBD2. The ends lost 4 bases at V and 3 bases at J; junction bases unmatched: 13. There are 17 residues in the CDR3. From germline, CDR1 is SGHRS and CDR2 YFSETQ. CDR3 in amino acids: CASSLRSGTSHKETQYF. The CDR3 DNA follows: TGCGCCAGCAGCCTTCGGTCCGGGACTAGCCATAAAGAGACCCAGTACTTC.

The table lists this clonotype with many counts. CDR3 region: CSARDSGRGDGYTF. The CDR3 DNA follows: TGCAGTGCTAGAGATTCCGGGCGGGGTGATGGCTACACCTTC. The gene calls are TRBV20-1 and TRBJ1-2; D uncertain. The germline gives CDR1 DFQATT, CDR2 SNEGSKA (reference sequence). The CDR3 consists of 14 residues. V shed 0 bases and J shed 6 bases, with 14 bases lying between them.

This clonotype has at least ten counts. V gene TRBV7-9 combines with J gene TRBJ2-1, with D unresolved. Trimming removed 5 bases at V and 4 bases at J, with 12 bases between. This CDR3 is built from 14 residues. Germline CDR1 is SEHNR and CDR2 is FQNEAQ (reference sequence). CDR3 in amino acids: CASSPPGRYNEQFF. DNA for the CDR3: TGTGCCAGCAGCCCCCCAGGCAGATACAATGAGCAGTTCTTC.

This clonotype has ten or more counts. The J gene is TRBJ2-5, the V gene TRBV12-3 or TRBV12-4, with TRBD1 as a possible D gene (5 bases). V was trimmed by 2 bases and J by 2 bases, leaving 9 bases between them. The CDR3 is 14 residues long. CDR3 amino acids: CASSLRAGQETQYF. The CDR3 nucleotides read TGTGCCAGCAGTTTACGGGCAGGGCAAGAGACCCAGTACTTC.

The table lists this clonotype with many counts. This sequence joins TRBV5-1 and TRBJ1-1; TRBD1 matches 8 bases. V was pared by 4 bases and J by 5 bases, with 10 bases of the junction left unmatched. Germline CDR1 SGHRS, CDR2 YFSETQ. This CDR3 contains 15 residues. The CDR3 DNA is TGCGCCAGCAGCGCGGACCAGGGGGCTAGGACTGAAGCTTTCTTT. This encodes CASSADQGARTEAFF.

This chain uses TRBV20-1 with TRBJ2-7; tentatively, D is TRBD1 or TRBD2 (5 bases each). V lost 2 bases and J 2 bases, leaving 7 bases between the germline ends. Germline assignment: CDR1 DFQATT and CDR2 SNEGSKA (reference sequence). This CDR3 has 12 amino acids. The CDR3 DNA reads TGCAGTGCTAGAAGGGACGCCTACGAGCAGTACTTC. The encoded protein is CSARRDAYEQYF.

In its sample, this clonotype was seen many times. The V and J genes are TRBV10-3 and TRBJ2-1, with TRBD2 as a possible D gene (5 bases). CDR3 length: 14 residues. In germline, CDR1 is ENHRY, CDR2 SYGVKD. V lost 2 bases, J lost 3 bases, and 8 bases lay in between. This CDR3 is CAISEKGDYNEQFF. Written as DNA, the CDR3 is TGTGCCATCAGTGAGAAGGGAGACTACAATGAGCAGTTCTTC.

This clonotype showed up many times. The V call is TRBV20-1, the J call TRBJ2-2; no reliable D call. Germline loops: CDR1 DFQATT, CDR2 SNEGSKA (reference sequence). The CDR3 length is 13 residues. V lost 1 base and J 5 bases, leaving 8 bases between the germline ends. This chain's CDR3 is CSARVGMTGELFF. CDR3 coding DNA: TGCAGTGCTAGAGTTGGGATGACCGGGGAGCTGTTTTTT.

This clonotype was seen many times. The CDR3 here is CASSYPPDTQYF. CDR3 coding DNA: TGTGCCAGCAGTTACCCTCCAGATACGCAGTATTTT. This chain links TRBV12-3 or TRBV12-4 with TRBJ2-3; D remains unclear. V gave up 4 bases and J gave up 4 bases, with 6 bases separating them. The CDR3 is 12 residues long.

The chain links TRBV28 to TRBJ2-1; TRBD2 is a possible D gene (6 bases). The CDR3 is made up of 15 amino acids. The V end was cut by 2 bases, the J end by 7 bases, with 15 bases between. Germline V gene data show CDR1 as MDHEN and CDR2 as SYDVKM. The CDR3 region is CASSLKRGGVNEQFF. The CDR3 nucleotides read TGTGCCAGCAGTTTAAAGCGTGGAGGGGTTAATGAGCAGTTCTTC.

This clonotype has more than one count but fewer than ten. The V call is TRBV7-6, the J call TRBJ2-3; D is possibly TRBD2 (5 bases). Germline loops: CDR1 SGHVS, CDR2 FNYEAQ. The length of the CDR3 is 16 residues. The V gene lost 5 bases and the J gene lost 2 bases, with 17 bases spanning the gap. The CDR3 region has the DNA TGTGCCAGCAGCCCCTACCCGACTACAGCCACAGATACGCAGTATTTT. Translating it yields CASSPYPTTATDTQYF.

This clonotype came up many times. The chain couples TRBV18 to TRBJ2-5; D unresolved. Germline V CDR1 and CDR2: KGHSH, LQKENI. Trimming took off 2 bases at V and 2 bases at J, with 6 bases between the two ends. The CDR3 length is 13 residues. In DNA, the CDR3 is TGTGCCAGCTCACCAGCGTCTCAAGAGACCCAGTACTTC. It is translated as CASSPASQETQYF.

This clonotype was detected many times. The chain links TRBV5-6 to TRBJ2-7, with D tentatively TRBD1 (5 bases). Germline CDR1 and CDR2: SGHDT and YYEEEE. Trimming cost V 3 bases and J 5 bases, with 15 bases left between them. The CDR3 length is 14 residues. The CDR3 loop is CASSSQGIVHEQYF. The CDR3 DNA sequence: TGTGCCAGCAGCTCGCAGGGTATAGTCCACGAGCAGTACTTC.

This clonotype was detected many times. The chain employs TRBV20-1 and TRBJ2-7; D is perhaps TRBD2 (7 bases). Trimming left V 2 bases short and J 3 bases short, with 11 bases between. Germline V CDR1 and CDR2: DFQATT, SNEGSKA (reference sequence). The CDR3 contains 13 residues. The CDR3 is CSARPGGRYEQYF. The CDR3 region has the DNA TGCAGTGCTAGACCGGGGGGCCGCTACGAGCAGTACTTC.

This clonotype was found many times. The chain combines TRBV13 with TRBJ2-3; TRBD1 or TRBD2 may be the D gene (5 bases each). The CDR3 has 14 residues. Germline CDR1 and CDR2: PRHDT and FYEKMQ (reference sequence). The V end lost 0 bases, the J end lost 2 bases, and 6 bases lay between the germline ends. CDR3: CASSLGGDTDTQYF. The DNA of the CDR3 is TGTGCCAGCAGCTTAGGGGGGGACACAGATACGCAGTATTTT.

By frequency in the sample, this clonotype is medium-sized. V and J are TRBV20-1 and TRBJ1-2; 8 positions match TRBD1. V was pared by 0 bases and J by 1 base, with 10 bases of the junction left unmatched. Looked up from germline, CDR1 is DFQATT and CDR2 is SNEGSKA (reference sequence). The CDR3 extends over 17 amino acids. The CDR3 reads CSARDEGQATVNYGYTF. The CDR3 coding sequence is TGCAGTGCTAGAGATGAGGGACAGGCCACAGTTAACTATGGCTACACCTTC.

This clonotype showed up many times. The chain employs TRBV7-2 and TRBJ2-7; tentatively, D is TRBD1 (6 bases). The CDR3 length is 15 residues. Germline assignment: CDR1 SGHTA and CDR2 FQGNSA. Deletions cut 1 base from V and 3 bases from J, with 13 bases between. The CDR3 DNA is TGTGCCAGCAGCTTAGGTCGACAGGTGTTCTACGAGCAGTACTTC. It encodes CASSLGRQVFYEQYF.

Ten or more counts support this clonotype. The chain couples TRBV20-1 to TRBJ2-1; D gene unclear. Trimming took off 6 bases at V and 0 bases at J, with 9 bases between the two ends. This CDR3 spans 13 amino acids. Germline-derived CDR1 and CDR2 are DFQATT and SNEGSKA (reference sequence). CDR3 nucleotide sequence: TGCAGTGCACGTCGGGTCTCCTACAATGAGCAGTTCTTC. It encodes CSARRVSYNEQFF.

This clonotype has at least ten counts. The rearrangement links TRBV7-9 to TRBJ1-1, with no clear D. Germline V gene sequence: CDR1 SEHNR, CDR2 FQNEAQ (reference sequence). V was shortened by 4 bases and J by 6 bases, with 9 bases between the two germline ends. The CDR3 consists of 12 residues. CDR3 in amino acids: CASSSPPPEAFF. The CDR3 DNA sequence: TGTGCCAGCAGCTCACCGCCGCCTGAAGCTTTCTTT.

This clonotype was counted many times. The CDR3 region is CASSQGQTNTEAFF. The CDR3 coding sequence is TGCGCCAGCAGCCAGGGACAGACGAACACTGAAGCTTTCTTT. The rearrangement joins TRBV5-1 to TRBJ1-1; 7 positions match TRBD1. The ends lost 4 bases at V and 1 base at J; junction bases unmatched: 4. CDR3 size: 14 residues. Germline assignment: CDR1 SGHRS and CDR2 YFSETQ. Looking up the rest from reference TRBV5-1 and TRBJ1-1 gives the full variable domain: KAGVTQTPRYLIKTRGQQVTLSCSPISGHRSVSWYQQTPGQGLQFLFEYFSETQRNKGNFPGRFSGRQFSNSRSEMNVSTLELGDSALYLCASSQGQTNTEAFFGQGTRLTVV.

This clonotype occurred many times. V and J are TRBV18 and TRBJ2-7; 8 bases line up with TRBD2. The V segment lost 2 bases and the J segment 4 bases; nucleotides outside the gene matches: 7. From germline, CDR1 is KGHSH and CDR2 LQKENI. This CDR3 is 15 amino acids long. Here the CDR3 DNA reads TGTGCCAGCTCACCAAGGACTAGCTCTGGATACGAGCAGTACTTC. It is translated as CASSPRTSSGYEQYF.

This clonotype came up many times. J is TRBJ2-3 and V is TRBV5-4; D is uncertain. V was shortened by 4 bases and J by 0 bases, with 12 bases between the two germline ends. In germline, CDR1 is SGHNT, CDR2 YYREEE (reference sequence). The CDR3 sequence is 15 residues long. CDR3 in DNA: TGTGCCAGCAGCCTCGCTGGGGTCAGCACAGATACGCAGTATTTT. Residues: CASSLAGVSTDTQYF.

This clonotype has at least ten counts. This chain uses TRBV5-1 with TRBJ2-7; 11 bases align to TRBD1. CDR1 and CDR2 from the germline V gene are SGHRS and YFSETQ. The CDR3 sequence is 16 residues long. V lost 4 bases to trimming and J lost 7 bases; unmatched junction nucleotides: 13. The chain's CDR3 is CASSTRPGQGAIEQYF. In DNA form, the CDR3 reads TGCGCCAGCAGCACCCGGCCCGGACAGGGGGCAATAGAGCAGTACTTC.

This clonotype was seen ten or more times. The CDR3: CSGKGTGVWETQYF. The CDR3 coding sequence is TGCAGTGGGAAAGGGACAGGGGTTTGGGAGACCCAGTACTTC. V and J are TRBV20-1 and TRBJ2-5; TRBD1 matches 10 bases. The J segment lost 5 bases and the V segment lost 7 bases, leaving 10 bases of the junction unmatched. CDR3 size: 14 residues. Germline CDR1 DFQATT, CDR2 SNEGSKA (reference sequence).

This clonotype was detected ten times or more. This chain uses TRBV6-1 with TRBJ2-7, with a weak D call TRBD1 (6 bases). This CDR3 comprises 13 residues. The V end was cut by 8 bases, the J end by 1 base, with 12 bases between. Germline V lookup: CDR1 MNHNS, CDR2 SASEGT. This chain's CDR3 is CASGTGQSYEQYF. CDR3 nucleotide sequence: TGTGCCAGCGGTACGGGACAATCCTACGAGCAGTACTTC.

This clonotype was seen at least ten times. This chain links TRBV20-1 with TRBJ2-3, with 11 bases lining up with TRBD2. The CDR3 loop spans 16 amino acids. V shed 0 bases and J 1 base; nucleotides not matched to a gene: 3. In germline, CDR1 is DFQATT, CDR2 SNEGSKA (reference sequence). The CDR3 nucleotides are TGCAGTGCTAGAGATGTGACTAGCGGGGGCACAGATACGCAGTATTTT. Its translation: CSARDVTSGGTDTQYF.

This clonotype was recorded many times. V usage is TRBV5-1 and J usage is TRBJ2-3; 7 bases line up with TRBD1. The CDR3 is 14 residues long. V dropped 7 bases and J dropped 2; count of bases not matched to a gene: 7. Germline V gene data show CDR1 as SGHRS and CDR2 as YFSETQ. The chain's CDR3 is CASRPTGNTDTQYF. The CDR3 DNA is TGCGCCAGCCGCCCGACAGGGAACACAGATACGCAGTATTTT. Filled out from reference TRBV5-1 and TRBJ2-3, the complete variable domain reads KAGVTQTPRYLIKTRGQQVTLSCSPISGHRSVSWYQQTPGQGLQFLFEYFSETQRNKGNFPGRFSGRQFSNSRSEMNVSTLELGDSALYLCASRPTGNTDTQYFGPGTRLTVL.

This chain uses TRBV20-1 with TRBJ1-4, with a tentative D call TRBD1 (6 bases). Trimming cost V 7 bases and J 8 bases, with 17 bases left between them. Germline assignment: CDR1 DFQATT and CDR2 SNEGSKA (reference sequence). This CDR3 is built from 13 residues. CDR3 in DNA: TGCAGTGAGGACAGTAAAACGGAGGAAAAACTGTTTTTT. This gives the protein CSEDSKTEEKLFF.